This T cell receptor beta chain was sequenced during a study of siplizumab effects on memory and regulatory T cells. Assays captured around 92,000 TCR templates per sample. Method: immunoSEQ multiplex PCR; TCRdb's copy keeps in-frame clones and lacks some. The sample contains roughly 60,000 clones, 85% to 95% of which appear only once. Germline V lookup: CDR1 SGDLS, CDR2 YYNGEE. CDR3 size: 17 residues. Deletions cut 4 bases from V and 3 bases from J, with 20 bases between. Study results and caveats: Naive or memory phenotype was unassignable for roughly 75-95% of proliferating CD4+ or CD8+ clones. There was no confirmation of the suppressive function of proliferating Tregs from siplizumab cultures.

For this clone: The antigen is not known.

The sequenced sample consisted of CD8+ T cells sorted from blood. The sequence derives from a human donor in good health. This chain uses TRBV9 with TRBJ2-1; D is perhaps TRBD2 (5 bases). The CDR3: CASSPILGRSGYNEQFF. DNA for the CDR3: TGTGCCAGCAGCCCGATACTAGGTCGGAGTGGCTACAATGAGCAGTTCTTC.